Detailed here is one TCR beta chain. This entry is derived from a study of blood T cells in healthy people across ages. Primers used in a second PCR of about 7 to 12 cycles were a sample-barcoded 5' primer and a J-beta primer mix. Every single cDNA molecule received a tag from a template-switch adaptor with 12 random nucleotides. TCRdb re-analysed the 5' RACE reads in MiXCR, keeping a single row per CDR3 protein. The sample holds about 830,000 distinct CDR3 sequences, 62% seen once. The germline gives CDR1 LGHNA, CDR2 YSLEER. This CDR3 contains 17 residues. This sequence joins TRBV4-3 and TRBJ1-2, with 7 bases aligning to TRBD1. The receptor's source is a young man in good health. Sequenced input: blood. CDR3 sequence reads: CVPNLHMPPGQPYGYTF. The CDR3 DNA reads TGCGTCCCAAATTTACATATGCCCCCGGGACAGCCCTATGGCTACACCTTC.